This TCR beta chain was identified during a study of blood T cell repertoires in COVID-19. Looking at the study overall: Italy, Spain and the United States were the sources of the convalescent and acute COVID-19 samples.

Repertoires were generated with immunoSEQ multiplex PCR, while TCRdb's copy carries only in-frame clones and drops some. Found here are fewer than 250,000 clones, 80% to 90% of them singletons; the top ten hold approximately 2.9%. The CDR3 runs 12 residues. Between the trimmed V and J ends, which lost 6 bases and 8 bases, there was a span of 16 bases. CDR1 and CDR2 (germline): SQVTM, ANQGSEA. V gene TRBV29-1 combines with J gene TRBJ1-2, with TRBD1 as a possible D gene (5 bases). Sequenced material: peripheral blood. The receptor was isolated from a man aged 50 to 60 with active or convalescent COVID-19. CDR3: CSVDPGGEGYTF. CDR3 bases: TGCAGCGTCGACCCGGGAGGGGAGGGCTACACCTTC.